A single sample is the source of the 2 T cell receptor beta chains below, sequenced in a study of blood T cell repertoires in COVID-19. Produced via immunoSEQ multiplex PCR; TCRdb's table is partial and in-frame only. The sample yields about 130,000 clones, more than 75% seen once. The sequenced sample consisted of peripheral blood. The origin of the receptors is a man aged 50-60 years with active COVID-19.

The chain couples TRBV30 to TRBJ1-1; D call uncertain. The CDR3 runs to 12 residues. The V end was cut by 2 bases, the J end by 7 bases, with 11 bases between. Germline lookup yields CDR1 GTSNPN and CDR2 SVGIG (reference sequence). Here the CDR3 DNA reads TGTGCCTGGAGTCGGGTATTGATTGAAGCTTTCTTT. Its protein product is CAWSRVLIEAFF.

V and J are TRBV15 and TRBJ2-2; maybe TRBD1 (5 bases). The CDR3 length is 16 residues. Germline V lookup: CDR1 LNHNV, CDR2 YYDKDF (reference sequence). The V gene lost 1 base and the J gene lost 3 bases, with 12 bases spanning the gap. The CDR3 sequence: CATSRGVDTYTGELFF. Written as DNA, the CDR3 is TGTGCCACCAGCAGAGGTGTGGACACCTACACCGGGGAGCTGTTTTTT. Using reference TRBV15 and TRBJ2-2 for the parts outside the CDR3, the full variable domain is DAMVIQNPRYQVTQFGKPVTLSCSQTLNHNVMYWYQQKSSQAPKLLFHYYDKDFNNEADTPDNFQSRRPNTSFCFLDIRSPGLGDTAMYLCATSRGVDTYTGELFFGEGSRLTVL.